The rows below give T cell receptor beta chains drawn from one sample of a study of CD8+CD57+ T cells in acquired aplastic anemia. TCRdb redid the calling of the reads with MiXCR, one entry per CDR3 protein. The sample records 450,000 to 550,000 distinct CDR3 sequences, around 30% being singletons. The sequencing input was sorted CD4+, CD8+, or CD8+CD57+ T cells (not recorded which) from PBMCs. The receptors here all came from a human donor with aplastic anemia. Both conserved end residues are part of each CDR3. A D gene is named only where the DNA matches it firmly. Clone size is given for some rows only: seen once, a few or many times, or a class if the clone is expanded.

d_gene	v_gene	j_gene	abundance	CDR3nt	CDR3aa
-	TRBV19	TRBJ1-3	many	TGTGCCAGTAGTCCCCTCAATTCTGGAAACACCATATATTTT	CASSPLNSGNTIYF
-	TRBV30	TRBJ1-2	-	TGTGCCTGGAGTGTACAGCAGGGCGGGTACTATGGCTACACCTTC	CAWSVQQGGYYGYTF
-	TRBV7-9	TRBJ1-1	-	TGTGCCAGCAGGCGGGTTGGGGGTGCGCCAAACACTGAAGCTTTCTTT	CASRRVGGAPNTEAFF
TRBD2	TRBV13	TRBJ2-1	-	TGTGCCAGCAGCTTGGCAACTAGCGGGGGGCGGGGTGAGCAGTTCTTC	CASSLATSGGRGEQFF
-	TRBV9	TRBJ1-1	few	TGTGCCAGCAGTGTTCAGGGTTCCACTGAAGCTCTCTTT	CASSVQGSTEALF
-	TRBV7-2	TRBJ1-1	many	TGTGCCAGCACCCAGGGAGTCAACACTGAAGCTTTCTTT	CASTQGVNTEAFF
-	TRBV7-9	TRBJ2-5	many	TGTGCCAGCAGCTTAGTGGGCCAAGAGACCCAGTACTTC	CASSLVGQETQYF
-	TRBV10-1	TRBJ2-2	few	TGCGCCAGCAGCCAAGATCCATTGGCCGGGGAGCTGTTTTTT	CASSQDPLAGELFF
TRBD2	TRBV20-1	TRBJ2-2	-	TGCAGTGCTTCTGAGCCGGGACTAGCGGGACCCGGGGAGCTGTTTTTT	CSASEPGLAGPGELFF
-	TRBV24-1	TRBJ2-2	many	TGTGCCACCAGGGGGAGCTCCGGGGAGCTGTTTTTT	CATRGSSGELFF
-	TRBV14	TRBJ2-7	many	TGTGCCAGCAGCCAAGAGACAGAAACCTACGAGCAGTACTTC	CASSQETETYEQYF
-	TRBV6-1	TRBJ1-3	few	TGTGCCAGCAGTAAATTGCTGGGAAACACCATATATTTT	CASSKLLGNTIYF
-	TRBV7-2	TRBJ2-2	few	TGTGCCAGCAGCTTAATAGAGACCGGGGAGCTGTTTTTT	CASSLIETGELFF
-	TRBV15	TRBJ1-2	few	TGTGCCACCAGCAGAGATCAAACAGTTCGCAGCAACTATGGCTACACCTTC	CATSRDQTVRSNYGYTF
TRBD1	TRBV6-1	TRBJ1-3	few	TGTGCCAGCAGTTCGACAGGGGGCTTCGGAAACACCATATATTTT	CASSSTGGFGNTIYF
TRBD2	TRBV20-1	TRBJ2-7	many	TGCAGTGCTAGGCGGACTAGCGGTGCCTACGAGCAGTACTTC	CSARRTSGAYEQYF
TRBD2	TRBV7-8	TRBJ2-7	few	TGTGCCAGCAGCTTAGGGCCACTAGCGGGAGCTTCGGACTTC	CASSLGPLAGASDF
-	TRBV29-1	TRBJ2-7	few	TGCAGCGCACGAACCGATACCTACGAGCAGTACTTC	CSARTDTYEQYF
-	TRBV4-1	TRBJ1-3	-	TGCGCCAGCAGCCAAGGGACCAGGCGCTCTGGAAACACCATATATTTT	CASSQGTRRSGNTIYF
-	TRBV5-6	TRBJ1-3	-	TGTGCCGGCAGCTTGGTCGGCCGAGGGGGAAACACCATATATTTT	CAGSLVGRGGNTIYF
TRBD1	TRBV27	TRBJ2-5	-	TGTGCCAGCAGTCCCCGACAGGGTGATCAGGAGACCCAGTACTTC	CASSPRQGDQETQYF
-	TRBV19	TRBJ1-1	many	TGTGCCAGTAGTATTTCGGGTTTGGGCACTGAAGCTTTCTTT	CASSISGLGTEAFF
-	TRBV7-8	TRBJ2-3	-	TGTGCCTGCCGAGGGCGGGATGGGGGCACAGATACGCAGTATTTT	CACRGRDGGTDTQYF
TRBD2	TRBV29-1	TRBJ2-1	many	TGCAGCGCGGGGACTAGCGGGGCTTACAATGAGCAGTTCTTC	CSAGTSGAYNEQFF
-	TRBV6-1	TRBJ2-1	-	TGTGCCAGCAACGTAGGAGAGGGTGAGCAGTTCTTC	CASNVGEGEQFF
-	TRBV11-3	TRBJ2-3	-	TGTGCCAGCAGCTTGAACCCAGCCACAGATACGCAGTATTTT	CASSLNPATDTQYF
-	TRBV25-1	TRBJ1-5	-	TGTGCCAGCAGCTTAGTCCACGGTCAGTTTGAGCCCCAGCATTTT	CASSLVHGQFEPQHF
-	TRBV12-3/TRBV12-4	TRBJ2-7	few	TGTGCCAGCAGCCCCCAATGGACACCCCCCTACGAGCAGTACTTC	CASSPQWTPPYEQYF
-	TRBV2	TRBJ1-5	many	TGTGCCAGCAGTGAGGATAGAGGCAATCAGCCCCAGCATTTT	CASSEDRGNQPQHF
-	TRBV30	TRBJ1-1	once	TGTGCCTGGAGTGTACGTTCCCCAGGGAAGGGCGCTGAAGCTTTCTTT	CAWSVRSPGKGAEAFF
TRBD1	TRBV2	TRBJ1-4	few	TGTGCCAGCAGTCGGACAGGGAGTGAAAAACTGTTTTTT	CASSRTGSEKLFF
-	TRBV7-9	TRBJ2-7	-	TGTGCCAGCAGCCCAAGCTGGGACCTAGCCTACGAGCAGTACTTC	CASSPSWDLAYEQYF
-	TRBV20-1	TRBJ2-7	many	TGCAGTGCGCCGAGCGGGTACTCCTACGAGCAGTACTTC	CSAPSGYSYEQYF
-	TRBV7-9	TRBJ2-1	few	TGTGCCAGCAGCCGGAAGGGTTCGGGTGAGCAGTTCTTC	CASSRKGSGEQFF
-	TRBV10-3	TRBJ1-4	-	TGTGCCATCACTACTGGACAAGTCCCCGCAACTAATGAAAAACTGTTTTTT	CAITTGQVPATNEKLFF
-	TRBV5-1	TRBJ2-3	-	TGCGCCAGCAGCCCCACGTTTAGGGGGAGTGATACGCAGTATTTT	CASSPTFRGSDTQYF
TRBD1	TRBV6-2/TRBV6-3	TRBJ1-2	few	TGTGCCAGCAGTTACTCGGCGCGTGTCGGCAGGGGGGATGGCTACACCTTC	CASSYSARVGRGDGYTF
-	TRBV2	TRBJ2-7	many	TGTGCCAGCCAGAGTACGACTAGTTCCTACGAGCAGTACTTC	CASQSTTSSYEQYF
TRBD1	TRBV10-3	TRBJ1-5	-	TGTGCCATCAGTGAGACAGGGGGGAAGGGACAGCCCCAGCATTTT	CAISETGGKGQPQHF
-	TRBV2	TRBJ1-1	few	TGTGCCAGCAGTTTGTCGGGGGTAGCTTTCTTT	CASSLSGVAFF
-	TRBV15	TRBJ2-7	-	TGTGCCACCAGCAGCGTAGCAGGGAGCGAGCAGTACTTC	CATSSVAGSEQYF
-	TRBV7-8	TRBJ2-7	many	TGTGCCAGCAGCCCTTGGGACCTGCGGGGCTCCTACGAGCAGTACTTC	CASSPWDLRGSYEQYF
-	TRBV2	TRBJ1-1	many	TGTGCCAGCAGTGAAAGGGGGACTGAAGCTTTCTTT	CASSERGTEAFF
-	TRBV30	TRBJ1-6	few	TGTGCCTGGAGTTCCGGACAGAAGAATTCACCCCTCCACTTT	CAWSSGQKNSPLHF
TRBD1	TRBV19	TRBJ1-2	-	TGTGCCAGTCGGACAGGGGTTTTGCTTGGCTACACCTTC	CASRTGVLLGYTF
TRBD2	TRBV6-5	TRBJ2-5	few	TGTGCCAGCAGTTACGGGCGGGGGGGCAGAGAGACCCAGTACTTC	CASSYGRGGRETQYF
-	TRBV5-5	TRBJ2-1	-	TGTGCCAGCAGCCTACGGGTGGGCGAGCAGTTCTTC	CASSLRVGEQFF
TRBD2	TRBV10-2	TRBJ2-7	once	TGCGCCAGCAGTGAGGGTCGGGAGGCAGACGAGCAGTACTTC	CASSEGREADEQYF
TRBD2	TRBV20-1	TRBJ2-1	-	TGCAGTGCTAGACCGGGACTAGCAAAGTTTTCGGATGAGCAGTTCTTC	CSARPGLAKFSDEQFF
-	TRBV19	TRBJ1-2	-	TGTGCCAGTAGTATAGATCACGCGTCGGGAGGGAATGGCTACACCTTC	CASSIDHASGGNGYTF
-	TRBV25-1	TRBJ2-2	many	TGTGCCAGCATCCCCTGGGGGGCTATGAACACCGGGGAGCTGTTTTTT	CASIPWGAMNTGELFF
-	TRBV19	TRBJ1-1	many	TGTGCCAGTAGAGAACAGGGTGATAACACTGAAGCTTTCTTT	CASREQGDNTEAFF
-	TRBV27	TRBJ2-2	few	TGTGCCAGCAGTTTATCGGCAGGGGTCGGGGAGCTGTTTTTT	CASSLSAGVGELFF
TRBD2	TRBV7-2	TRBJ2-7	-	TGTGCCAGCACCCCGGGACTAGCGGGAACCTACGAGCAGTACTTC	CASTPGLAGTYEQYF
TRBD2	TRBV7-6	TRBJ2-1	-	TGTGCCAGCAGCGACGGACTAGCGGGAGGGCCGCGAGGCAATGAGCAGTTCTTC	CASSDGLAGGPRGNEQFF